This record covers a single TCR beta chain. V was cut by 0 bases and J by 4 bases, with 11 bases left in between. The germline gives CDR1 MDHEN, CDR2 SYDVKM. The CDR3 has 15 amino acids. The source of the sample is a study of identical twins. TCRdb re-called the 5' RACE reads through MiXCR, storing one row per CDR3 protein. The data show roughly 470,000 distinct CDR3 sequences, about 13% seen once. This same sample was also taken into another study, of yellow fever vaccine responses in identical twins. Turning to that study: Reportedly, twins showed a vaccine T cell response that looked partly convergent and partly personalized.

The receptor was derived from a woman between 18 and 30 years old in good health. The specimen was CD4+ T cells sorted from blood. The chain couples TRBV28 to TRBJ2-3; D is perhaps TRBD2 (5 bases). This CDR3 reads CASSLWAGGADTQYF. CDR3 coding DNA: TGTGCCAGCAGTTTATGGGCCGGAGGAGCAGATACGCAGTATTTT.